This TCR beta chain was retrieved from a study of post-analysis software for immune sequencing data. Whole-study results and caveats: Patients used roughly five TRBV segments, including TRBV5-6, TRBV5-1 and TRBV20-1, more often than controls. Batch-matched samples strongly co-clustered by F measure.

Germline CDR1 and CDR2: MNHEY and SVGEGT. Unmatched junction bases numbered 11, after V lost 6 bases and J lost 7 bases. The CDR3 consists of 17 residues. Notes on this clonotype: The antigen is undetermined.

Unique molecular identifiers featured in each of the TCR beta cDNA libraries. TCRdb reprocessed the PCR reads with MiXCR, giving one entry per CDR3 protein. The sample holds around 400,000 distinct CDR3 sequences; 39% are singletons and the top ten take 7.5% to 8.5%. The sequence derives from a girl aged 2 to 9 with multiple sclerosis. The sequenced sample consisted of blood. This chain connects TRBV6-2 or TRBV6-3 to TRBJ2-1; 14 nucleotides line up with TRBD2. CDR3 bases: TGTGCCAGCAGACGCGCCGGGACTAGCGGGAGTTGGAATGAGCAGTTCTTC. This gives the protein CASRRAGTSGSWNEQFF.